The 24 T cell receptor beta chains below all came from one sample that was sequenced in a study of CD8+ T cells in alopecia areata. Following RNA extraction, reverse transcription yielded cDNA that acted as the sequencing template. Produced via immunoSEQ multiplex PCR; TCRdb's table is partial and in-frame only. This repertoire holds around 300,000 clones, and none appear only once. The authors sorted pooled cutaneous lymph node cells using CD4, CD8alpha, NKG2D, NKG2ACE and other markers. Sequencing was performed on CD4+ T cells sorted from a lymph node. Receptors were obtained from a C3H/HeJ mouse with alopecia areata. For the strain, the MHC haplotype given is H2-k.

A word on this clone: The listed genes are named as in mouse. From the germline J gene comes the end of the CDR3, since the read stops 4 residues before it. The chain couples TRBV13-1 to TRBJ1-2; 9 nucleotides agree with TRBD1. This CDR3 spans 16 amino acids. The germline gives CDR1 NSHNY, CDR2 SYGAGN. V dropped 1 base and J dropped 3; count of bases not matched to a gene: 7. CDR3 loop: CASSDPRDREDSDYTF. The covered CDR3 bases are TGTGCCAGCAGTGATCCCCGGGACAGGGAGGACTCC.

As to this clone: The gene symbols are mouse symbols. The read gets to within 4 residues of the CDR3 end, and the germline J gene fills in the rest. J is TRBJ2-2 and V is TRBV13-2, with 12 nucleotides matching TRBD2. CDR3 length equals 17 residues. CDR1 and CDR2 (germline): NNHNN, SYGAGS (reference sequence). Trimming removed 3 bases from V and 0 bases from J; junction bases left unmatched: 3. CDR3 residues: CASGGGLGGTNTGQLYF. The DNA read from the CDR3 is TGTGCCAGCGGTGGCGGACTGGGGGGGACAAACACCGGG.

As concerns this clone: All gene names here are mouse names. The observed sequence ends 4 residues before the CDR3 terminus, with the missing tail filled in from the germline J gene. This chain uses TRBV31 with TRBJ2-7; TRBD2 agrees at 9 bases. Germline loops: CDR1 GKSSPN, CDR2 SITVG. The CDR3 is 14 amino acids. CDR3 residues: CAWIRGLGGYEQYF. CDR3 bases read: TGTGCCTGGATCCGCGGGCTGGGGGGGTAT.

This clone has only a few counts. All gene names here are mouse names. The read ends 4 residues shy of where the CDR3 ends; the end is completed using the germline J gene. The same CDR3 also results from other DNA sequences found in this sample. The rearrangement uses TRBV5 and TRBJ2-7; 10 bases are a match to TRBD2. J lost 0 bases, V lost 4 bases, and 3 bases had no gene match. This CDR3 is built from 15 residues. Germline assignment: CDR1 LGHNA and CDR2 YNLKQL (reference sequence). The chain's CDR3 is CASSPRDWGSYEQYF. The part of the CDR3 DNA that was read is TGTGCCAGCAGCCCCCGGGACTGGGGCTCCTAT.

This clone occurred a few times. Gene and germline names: mouse. Read coverage stops 4 residues before the CDR3 terminus; the germline J gene supplies the remainder. The chain employs TRBV14 and TRBJ2-5; D is undetermined. The CDR3 length is 13 residues. V shed 1 base and J shed 0 bases, with 3 bases lying between them. Germline CDR1 SGHDT, CDR2 FRDEAV. The CDR3 spells CASSFQNQDTQYF. Incomplete CDR3 DNA: TGTGCCAGCAGTTTCCAGAACCAAGAC.

Points on this clone: Gene names are the mouse ones. The read comes to an end 4 residues before the CDR3 does, leaving the germline J gene to fill in the end. The chain recombines TRBV1 with TRBJ2-5, with a possible D match to TRBD2 (8 bases). Germline V gene lookup returns CDR1 NSQYPW and CDR2 LRSPGD (reference sequence). This CDR3 spans 15 amino acids. CDR3 region: CTCSAAGGALDTQYF. The part of the CDR3 DNA that was read is TGCACCTGCAGTGCAGCAGGGGGGGCGCTGGAC.

Points on this clone: Mouse gene names and germline throughout. Coverage ceases 4 residues before the CDR3 finishes, and the germline J gene fills in the end. J is TRBJ2-5 and V is TRBV17, with TRBD2 identical over 8 bases. Trimming at V came to 3 bases and at J to 0 bases, leaving 2 bases not matched to a gene. Germline V CDR1 and CDR2: MNHDT, YYDKIL. The CDR3 extends over 15 amino acids. This CDR3 reads CASSRGGRNQDTQYF. CDR3 DNA (partial): TGTGCTAGCAGTAGGGGGGGGCGTAACCAAGAC.

This clone showed up just a few times. Mouse gene names and germline throughout. The read gets to within 4 residues of the CDR3 end, and the germline J gene fills in the rest. The rearrangement links TRBV19 to TRBJ1-1; 8 bases line up with TRBD1. V shed 2 bases, J shed 2 bases, and the junction held 5 bases outside the gene matches. The CDR3 consists of 15 residues. Germline values: CDR1 FNHDT, CDR2 SITEND (reference sequence). The part of the CDR3 DNA that was read is TGTGCCAGCAGTATCCCTGACAGGGGCAACACA. Protein sequence: CASSIPDRGNT. The whole CDR3 protein reads CASSIPDRGNTEVFF.

As concerns this clone: Gene names follow the mouse nomenclature. From the germline J gene comes the end of the CDR3, since the read stops 4 residues before it. This chain uses TRBV5 with TRBJ2-1; 9 bases agree with TRBD1. CDR1 and CDR2 (germline): LGHNA, YNLKQL (reference sequence). V shed 4 bases, J shed 0 bases, and the junction held 4 bases outside the gene matches. This CDR3 spans 16 amino acids. The CDR3 region is CASSPHRGLNYAEQFF. The part of the CDR3 DNA that was read is TGTGCCAGCAGCCCACACAGGGGGCTTAACTATGCT.

This clone was observed a handful of times. The genes are named according to mouse. Distinct nucleotide sequences in the sample also encode this CDR3. The covered CDR3 bases are TGTGCCAGCGGTGATGCAGGACAAGAC. This translates into CASGDAGQD. The CDR3 in its entirety is CASGDAGQDTQYF. V is TRBV13-2 and J is TRBJ2-5; D not resolved. The CDR3 end lies 4 residues beyond the end of the read and is filled in from the germline J gene. Trimming removed 0 bases at V and 3 bases at J, with 5 bases between. Germline CDR1 NNHNN, CDR2 SYGAGS (reference sequence). The CDR3 runs 13 residues.

This clone turned up a few times. Germline and genes: mouse. The sequence runs out 4 residues before the end of the CDR3; the remainder is reconstructed from the germline J gene. V is TRBV1 and J is TRBJ2-7, with 12 bases aligning to TRBD2. J was trimmed by 3 bases and V by 6 bases; bases with no gene match: 3. Looked up from germline, CDR1 is NSQYPW and CDR2 is LRSPGD (reference sequence). CDR3 length equals 14 residues. The covered CDR3 bases are TGCACCTGCAGGAGGACTGGGGGGGTCTAT. It is translated as CTCRRTGGVY. The entire CDR3 reads CTCRRTGGVYEQYF.

This clone was seen more than once but under ten times. The gene symbols are mouse symbols. The read gets to within 4 residues of the CDR3 end, and the germline J gene fills in the rest. Other DNA variants within this sample encode the same CDR3. The gene calls are TRBV19 and TRBJ2-5; perhaps TRBD1 as D (6 bases). CDR1 and CDR2 (germline): FNHDT, SITEND (reference sequence). CDR3 length: 13 amino acids. The CDR3 bases that were read are TGTGCCAGCAGTATAGCCAGGGGAGAC. Translated, it gives CASSIARGD. In full, the CDR3 is CASSIARGDTQYF.

There are a few counts of this clone. Mouse gene names apply. The read falls 3 residues short of the CDR3 end, and the missing part is taken from the germline J gene. The chain combines TRBV31 with TRBJ1-6; the match to TRBD1 covers 8 bases. TRBJ1-6 is an open reading frame, and its role is uncertain. J was trimmed by 3 bases and V by 4 bases; bases with no gene match: 2. The CDR3 sequence is 14 residues long. The germline V gene encodes CDR1 GKSSPN and CDR2 SITVG. The CDR3 loop is CAWTTGGYNSPLYF. The sequenced part of the CDR3 DNA is TGTGCCTGGACCACAGGGGGCTATAATTCGCCC.

This clone was observed a few times. Gene labels here are mouse ones. The read stops 4 residues short of the end of the CDR3; the missing end is completed from the germline J gene. V and J are TRBV13-3 and TRBJ1-1; possibly TRBD1 for D (6 bases). This CDR3 has 13 amino acids. Germline assignment: CDR1 NNHDY and CDR2 SYVADS. The part of the CDR3 DNA that was read is TGTGCCAGCAGTGATGCGGGGGGCGGA. Protein sequence: CASSDAGGG. The entire CDR3 protein reads CASSDAGGGEVFF.

This clone was found a few times. Any gene name here is a mouse gene name. The read comes to an end 4 residues before the CDR3 does, leaving the germline J gene to fill in the end. V usage is TRBV14 and J usage is TRBJ2-5; no definite D call. There are 10 residues in the CDR3. Germline lookup yields CDR1 SGHDT and CDR2 FRDEAV. CDR3 bases read: TGTGCCAGCAAAGAAGAC. It encodes CASKED. The entire CDR3 is CASKEDTQYF.

Remarks on this clone: Genes here carry mouse names. The sequenced fragment ends 4 residues before the CDR3 boundary, so the rest is inferred from the germline J gene. This rearrangement joins TRBV19 to TRBJ2-1, with 8 bases fitting TRBD2. The CDR3 runs to 13 residues. J was trimmed by 6 bases and V by 4 bases; bases with no gene match: 3. Germline CDR1 FNHDT, CDR2 SITEND (reference sequence). The CDR3: CASSYWGSAEQFF. Incomplete CDR3 DNA: TGTGCCAGCAGTTACTGGGGGTCTGCT.

Remarks on this clone: The listed genes are named as in mouse. The read ends 4 residues early relative to the CDR3; the germline J gene fills the gap. Additional DNA sequences in this sample encode the identical CDR3. J is TRBJ1-2 and V is TRBV5; TRBD1 agrees at 11 bases. The germline V gene has CDR1 LGHNA and CDR2 YNLKQL (reference sequence). This CDR3 spans 15 amino acids. With V trimmed by 4 bases and J by 0 bases, 1 base remained unmatched. The CDR3: CASSRGQGANSDYTF. The CDR3 bases that were read are TGTGCCAGCAGCCGGGGACAGGGGGCAAACTCC.

Details on this clone: Genes and germline come from the mouse. The sequence runs out 4 residues before the end of the CDR3; the remainder is reconstructed from the germline J gene. The V and J genes are TRBV5 and TRBJ2-3, with D possibly TRBD2 on 7 matching bases. Germline loops: CDR1 LGHNA, CDR2 YNLKQL (reference sequence). The CDR3 is 16 residues long. V was pared by 3 bases and J by 2 bases, with 15 bases between. CDR3 DNA (partial): TGTGCCAGCAGCCAGAGGGGGGCGCTCTCTGCAGAA. Protein: CASSQRGALSAE. From start to end, the CDR3 is CASSQRGALSAETLYF.

Concerning this clone: A much larger clone lies one base from this, so it may be a read error. The gene symbols are mouse symbols. Here the CDR3 reads CASSGQHQDTQYF. The part of the CDR3 DNA that was read is TGTGCCAGCAGTGGACAGCACCAAGAC. This chain uses TRBV13-3 with TRBJ2-5; a possible D gene is TRBD1 (5 bases). With the read ending 4 residues before the CDR3 end, the germline J gene is used to fill in that end. Germline V CDR1 and CDR2: NNHDY, SYVADS. Trimming pared 3 bases from V and 1 base from J, leaving 6 bases between. The CDR3 sequence is 13 residues long.

Comments on this clone: Gene and germline names: mouse. The sequenced fragment ends 4 residues before the CDR3 boundary, so the rest is inferred from the germline J gene. The V call is TRBV13-3, the J call TRBJ2-7; perhaps TRBD1 as D (5 bases). Germline CDR1 NNHDY, CDR2 SYVADS. This CDR3 is built from 11 residues. CDR3 in amino acids: CASSGQYEQYF. The sequenced part of the CDR3 DNA is TGTGCCAGCAGTGGACAGTAT.

This clone was picked up a small number of times. Germline and genes: mouse. The sample contains more than one DNA sequence encoding this CDR3. The CDR3 protein is CASSTPGQPNSDYTF. CDR3 DNA, as far as it was read: TGTGCCAGCAGTACACCGGGACAGCCAAACTCC. V is TRBV19 and J is TRBJ1-2, with 7 bases aligning to TRBD1. The CDR3 end lies 4 residues beyond the end of the read and is filled in from the germline J gene. This CDR3 comprises 15 residues. Germline trimming cut 3 bases from V and 0 bases from J; bases unmatched to any gene: 5. Germline V gene data show CDR1 as FNHDT and CDR2 as SITEND (reference sequence).

As for this clone: Gene names follow the mouse nomenclature. The CDR3 goes on 4 residues after the read ends, and that part is filled in from the germline J gene. The rearrangement joins TRBV13-3 to TRBJ1-2; D uncertain. The CDR3 extends over 13 amino acids. The V gene lost 3 bases and the J gene lost 4 bases, with 10 bases spanning the gap. Germline V gene sequence: CDR1 NNHDY, CDR2 SYVADS. This CDR3 is CASSVGWGSDYTF. CDR3 bases read: TGTGCCAGCAGTGTGGGGTGGGGCTCC.

This clone was detected ten times or more. The listed genes are named as in mouse. The read finishes 3 residues shy of the CDR3 end, and the germline J gene is used to complete it. The V and J genes are TRBV1 and TRBJ1-6, with TRBD1 matching 9 bases. TRBJ1-6 is flagged as an ORF with uncertain function. CDR3 size: 15 residues. The germline V gene has CDR1 NSQYPW and CDR2 LRSPGD (reference sequence). V was pared by 4 bases and J by 2 bases, with 0 bases of the junction left unmatched. CDR3 region: CTCSGQGAYNSPLYF. The CDR3 DNA, read in part, is TGCACCTGCAGTGGACAGGGGGCCTATAATTCGCCC.

As concerns this clone: Each gene name is a mouse one. The missing CDR3 end, 4 residues past where the read stops, is filled in from the germline J gene. This chain links TRBV1 with TRBJ2-5; TRBD2 matches 7 bases. The CDR3 extends over 15 amino acids. CDR1 and CDR2 (germline): NSQYPW, LRSPGD (reference sequence). Losses at the gene ends were 6 bases for V and 0 bases for J; bases not matched to a gene: 6. This chain's CDR3 is CTCSSTGANQDTQYF. The sequenced part of the CDR3 DNA is TGCACCTGCAGCTCTACTGGGGCGAACCAAGAC.